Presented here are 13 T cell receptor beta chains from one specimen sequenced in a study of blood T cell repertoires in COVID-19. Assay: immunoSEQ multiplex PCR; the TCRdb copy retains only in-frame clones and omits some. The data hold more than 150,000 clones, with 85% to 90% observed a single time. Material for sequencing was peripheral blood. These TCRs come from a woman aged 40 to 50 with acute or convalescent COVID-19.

In DNA, the CDR3 is TGTGCCAGCAGCCAGTACGGGACAGGGGGCTTCTATGGCTACACCTTC. It encodes CASSQYGTGGFYGYTF. The chain employs TRBV3-1 (or the pseudogene TRBV3-2) and TRBJ1-2; 12 bases are a match to TRBD1. CDR3 size: 16 residues. The germline V gene encodes CDR1 LGHDT and CDR2 YNNKEL (reference sequence). V shed 3 bases, J shed 4 bases, and the junction held 6 bases outside the gene matches.

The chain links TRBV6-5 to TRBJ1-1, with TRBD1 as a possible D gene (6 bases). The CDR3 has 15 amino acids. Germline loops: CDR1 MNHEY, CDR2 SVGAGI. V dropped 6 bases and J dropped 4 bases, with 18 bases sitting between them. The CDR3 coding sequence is TGTGCCAGCAGGCCAAGAGGACAGTATGCCACTGAAGCTTTCTTT. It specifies CASRPRGQYATEAFF.

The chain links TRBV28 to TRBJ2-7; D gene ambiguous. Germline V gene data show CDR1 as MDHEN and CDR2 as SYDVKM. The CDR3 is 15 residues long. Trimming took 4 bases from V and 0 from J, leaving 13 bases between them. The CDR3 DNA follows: TGTGCCAGCAGTTCGACTTGGCATCGCTCCTACGAGCAGTACTTC. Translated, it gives CASSSTWHRSYEQYF.

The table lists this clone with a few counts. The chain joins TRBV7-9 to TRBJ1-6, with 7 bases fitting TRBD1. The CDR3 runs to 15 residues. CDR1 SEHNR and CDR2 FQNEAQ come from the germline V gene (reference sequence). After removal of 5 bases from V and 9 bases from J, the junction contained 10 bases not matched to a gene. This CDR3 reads CASSRETGFSSPLHF. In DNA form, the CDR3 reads TGTGCCAGCAGCCGGGAGACAGGGTTTAGTTCACCCCTCCACTTT.

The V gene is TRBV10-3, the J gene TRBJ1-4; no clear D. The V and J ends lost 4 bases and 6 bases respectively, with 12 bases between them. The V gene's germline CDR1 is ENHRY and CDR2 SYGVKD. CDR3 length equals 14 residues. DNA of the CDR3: TGTGCCATCAGTGGCGGGAATTCAGATGAAAAACTGTTTTTT. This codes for CAISGGNSDEKLFF.

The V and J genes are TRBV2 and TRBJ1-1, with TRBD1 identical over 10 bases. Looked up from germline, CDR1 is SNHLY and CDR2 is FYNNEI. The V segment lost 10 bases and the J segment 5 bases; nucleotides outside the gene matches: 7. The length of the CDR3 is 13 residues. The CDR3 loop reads CANSGQGRTEAFF. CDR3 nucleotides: TGTGCCAACTCGGGACAGGGGCGTACTGAAGCTTTCTTT.

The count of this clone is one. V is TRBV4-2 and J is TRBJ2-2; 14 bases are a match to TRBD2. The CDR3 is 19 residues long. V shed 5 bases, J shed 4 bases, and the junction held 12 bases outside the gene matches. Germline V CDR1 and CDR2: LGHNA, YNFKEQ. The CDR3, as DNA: TGTGCCAGCAGCTCACCCGGGACTAGCGGGAGTATACGCACCGGGGAGCTGTTTTTT. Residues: CASSSPGTSGSIRTGELFF.

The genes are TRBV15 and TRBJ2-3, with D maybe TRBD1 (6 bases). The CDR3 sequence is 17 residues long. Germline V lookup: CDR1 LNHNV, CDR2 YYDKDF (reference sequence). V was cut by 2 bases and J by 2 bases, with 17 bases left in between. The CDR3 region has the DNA TGTGCCACCAGCAGACCTATTGGGACATCGACCACAGATACGCAGTATTTT. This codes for CATSRPIGTSTTDTQYF. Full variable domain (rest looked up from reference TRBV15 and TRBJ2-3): DAMVIQNPRYQVTQFGKPVTLSCSQTLNHNVMYWYQQKSSQAPKLLFHYYDKDFNNEADTPDNFQSRRPNTSFCFLDIRSPGLGDTAMYLCATSRPIGTSTTDTQYFGPGTRLTVL.

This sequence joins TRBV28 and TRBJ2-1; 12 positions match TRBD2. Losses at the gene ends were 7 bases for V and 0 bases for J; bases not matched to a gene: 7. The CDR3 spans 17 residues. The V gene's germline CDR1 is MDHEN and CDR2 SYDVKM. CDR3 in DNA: TGTGCCAGCACCCAACTAGCGGGAGGTTTCTCCTACAATGAGCAGTTCTTC. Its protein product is CASTQLAGGFSYNEQFF.

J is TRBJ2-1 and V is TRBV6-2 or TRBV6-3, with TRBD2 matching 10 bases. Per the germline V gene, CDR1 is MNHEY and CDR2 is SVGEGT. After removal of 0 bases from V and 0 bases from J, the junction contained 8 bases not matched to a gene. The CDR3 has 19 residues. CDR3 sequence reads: CASSYSVLAGVFSYNEQFF. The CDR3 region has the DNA TGTGCCAGCAGTTACTCGGTTCTAGCGGGGGTATTCTCCTACAATGAGCAGTTCTTC.

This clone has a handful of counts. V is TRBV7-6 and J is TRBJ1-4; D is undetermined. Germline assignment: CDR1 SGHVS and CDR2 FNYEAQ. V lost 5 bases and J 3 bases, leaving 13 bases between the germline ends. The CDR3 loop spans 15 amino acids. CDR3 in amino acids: CASSRDGSANEKLFF. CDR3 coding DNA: TGTGCCAGCAGCCGGGATGGGAGCGCTAATGAAAAACTGTTTTTT.

The CDR3 reads CASSHLVGDDEQYF. In DNA form, the CDR3 reads TGTGCCAGCAGCCACCTTGTGGGCGATGACGAGCAGTACTTC. V usage is TRBV3-1 (or the pseudogene TRBV3-2) and J usage is TRBJ2-7; the D is unclear. Trimming took off 3 bases at V and 5 bases at J, with 14 bases between the two ends. The CDR3 consists of 14 residues. The V gene's germline CDR1 is LGHDT and CDR2 YNNKEL (reference sequence).

This chain's CDR3 is CAISDRDRTYEQYF. For the CDR3, the DNA is TGTGCCATCAGTGACCGGGACAGGACCTACGAGCAGTACTTC. The chain recombines TRBV10-3 with TRBJ2-7, with TRBD1 identical over 8 bases. The CDR3 is 14 amino acids. CDR1 ENHRY and CDR2 SYGVKD come from the germline V gene. V gave up 3 bases and J gave up 2 bases; unmatched junction bases: 3.